The 19 T cell receptor beta chains in this list originate from one sample, sequenced in a study of T cells expressing NK-cell markers. TCRdb reprocessed the 5' RACE reads and keeps a single row for each CDR3 protein, giving no DNA. The data show approximately 170,000 distinct CDR3 sequences, and the top ten clones hold 20% to 25%. The sequencing sample was made of blood T cells: a sorted CD56 or NKG2C T cell subset, CD4+ or CD8+ T cells, or bulk PBMC T cells (not recorded which). The source of these receptors is a man aged 18 to 70 in good health.

This chain's CDR3 is CASSLRSFNSPLHF. This chain joins TRBV27 and TRBJ1-6. In germline, CDR1 is MNHEY, CDR2 SMNVEV (reference sequence). CDR3 size: 14 residues.

CDR3 loop: CASSLGVGDHVSYEQYF. This chain uses TRBV7-6 with TRBJ2-7; no DNA is available, so the TRBD1 call from TCRdb remains unchecked. The CDR3 has 17 amino acids. Germline loops: CDR1 SGHVS, CDR2 FNYEAQ.

The rearrangement uses TRBV15 and TRBJ2-1; TCRdb's assignment of TRBD1 cannot be checked, as there is no DNA. CDR3 length: 14 amino acids. Germline assignment: CDR1 LNHNV and CDR2 YYDKDF (reference sequence). Here the CDR3 reads CATSKEAGISEQFF.

V is TRBV28 and J is TRBJ2-3. The CDR3 contains 14 residues. CDR1 and CDR2 from the germline V gene are MDHEN and SYDVKM. The CDR3 is CASSFLVSTDTQYF. Drawing the rest from reference TRBV28 and TRBJ2-3, the complete variable domain is DVKVTQSSRYLVKRTGEKVFLECVQDMDHENMFWYRQDPGLGLRLIYFSYDVKMKEKGDIPEGYSVSREKKERFSLILESASTNQTSMYLCASSFLVSTDTQYFGPGTRLTVL.

This chain links TRBV7-8 with TRBJ2-1; the TCRdb call, TRBD2, lacks DNA for checking. CDR3 length: 16 amino acids. CDR1 is SGHVS and CDR2 is FQNEAQ in the germline V gene. This chain's CDR3 is CASSLEASGSYNEQFF.

The chain joins TRBV27 to TRBJ2-3; TCRdb's D gene call, TRBD1, goes unchecked for lack of DNA. Germline lookup yields CDR1 MNHEY and CDR2 SMNVEV (reference sequence). The CDR3 spans 15 residues. The CDR3 reads CASSAQTGWPDTQYF.

The chain links TRBV3-1 to TRBJ2-2; checking the TCRdb D call of TRBD1 is not possible without DNA. Germline-derived CDR1 and CDR2 are LGHDT and YNNKEL (reference sequence). The CDR3 is 16 residues long. CDR3 sequence reads: CASSPGTALNTGELFF.

This sequence joins TRBV12-3 or TRBV12-4 and TRBJ2-1; the TCRdb D gene call, TRBD1, has no DNA to confirm it. The CDR3 spans 16 residues. This chain's CDR3 is CASTSSDRPTYNEQFF.

The chain has TRBV24-1 and TRBJ1-3; TCRdb's D call of TRBD1 is untestable without DNA. Germline V gene lookup returns CDR1 KGHDR and CDR2 SFDVKD. This CDR3 is 17 amino acids long. The CDR3 here is CATSDTDPGTGGNTIYF.

CDR3 sequence: CASSPWAGTNYGYTF. The chain has TRBV3-1 and TRBJ1-2. CDR1 and CDR2 from the germline V gene are LGHDT and YNNKEL (reference sequence). The length of the CDR3 is 15 residues.

This chain joins TRBV9 and TRBJ2-1; the D call from TCRdb, TRBD1, cannot be confirmed without DNA. The CDR3 spans 14 residues. Per the germline V gene, CDR1 is SGDLS and CDR2 is YYNGEE. CDR3 sequence: CASSPPGGRNEQFF.

The V gene is TRBV3-1, the J gene TRBJ2-1; TCRdb indicates TRBD2, and absent DNA this call remains unverified. Germline V lookup: CDR1 LGHDT, CDR2 YNNKEL (reference sequence). This CDR3 has 16 residues. CDR3 region: CASSRDGTSGYNEQFF.

The rearrangement uses TRBV3-1 and TRBJ1-2; TCRdb picks TRBD1, but there is no DNA to check that call. CDR3 length: 13 residues. Germline CDR1 reads LGHDT; CDR2 reads YNNKEL (reference sequence). CDR3 loop: CASSDRERYGYTF.

The chain combines TRBV18 with TRBJ2-7; with no DNA, the TCRdb D assignment of TRBD1 cannot be verified. Per germline, CDR1 KGHSH and CDR2 LQKENI. This CDR3 contains 15 residues. The CDR3: CASSEDGTQPYEQYF.

V is TRBV3-1 and J is TRBJ1-2; TCRdb calls TRBD1, which cannot be checked without DNA. The CDR3 loop spans 15 amino acids. The germline V gene has CDR1 LGHDT and CDR2 YNNKEL (reference sequence). CDR3 protein: CASSQDKQPGNGYTF.

V usage is TRBV4-1 and J usage is TRBJ2-7; checking the TCRdb D call of TRBD1 is not possible without DNA. CDR3 length equals 13 residues. Germline V gene data show CDR1 as MGHRA and CDR2 as YSYEKL. The CDR3 spells CASSPRDPYEQYF.

J is TRBJ2-7 and V is TRBV12-3 or TRBV12-4; TCRdb selects TRBD1, and the lack of DNA leaves this call unchecked. The CDR3 is made up of 15 amino acids. This chain's CDR3 is CASSSLTGRSYEQYF.

The V gene is TRBV7-9, the J gene TRBJ2-7; the D call from TCRdb, TRBD2, cannot be confirmed without DNA. The CDR3 is made up of 16 amino acids. The germline V gene encodes CDR1 SEHNR and CDR2 FQNEAQ (reference sequence). CDR3 sequence: CASSPRTSALAYEQYF.

The chain employs TRBV15 and TRBJ1-4; the TCRdb call, TRBD1, lacks DNA for checking. CDR3 length: 16 residues. CDR1 and CDR2 from the germline V gene are LNHNV and YYDKDF (reference sequence). The CDR3 loop reads CATSSLRDRSNEKLFF.